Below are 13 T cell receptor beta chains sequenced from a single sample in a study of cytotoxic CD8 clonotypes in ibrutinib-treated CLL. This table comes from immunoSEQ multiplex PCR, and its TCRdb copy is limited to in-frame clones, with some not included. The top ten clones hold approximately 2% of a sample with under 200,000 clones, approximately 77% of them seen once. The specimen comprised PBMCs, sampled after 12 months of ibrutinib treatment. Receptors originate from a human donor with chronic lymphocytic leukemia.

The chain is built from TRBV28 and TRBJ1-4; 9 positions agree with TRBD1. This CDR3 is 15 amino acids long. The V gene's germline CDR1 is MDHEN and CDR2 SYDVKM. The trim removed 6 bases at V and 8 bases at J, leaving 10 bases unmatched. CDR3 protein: CASRTTGTGREKLFF. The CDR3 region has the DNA TGTGCCAGCAGGACCACCGGGACAGGGAGGGAAAAACTGTTTTTT.

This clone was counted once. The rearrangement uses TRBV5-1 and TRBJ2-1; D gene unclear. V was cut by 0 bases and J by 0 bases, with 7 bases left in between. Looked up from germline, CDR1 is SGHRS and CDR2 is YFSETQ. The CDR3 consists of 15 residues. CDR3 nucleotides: TGCGCCAGCAGCTTGGCAGATAGCTCCTACAATGAGCAGTTCTTC. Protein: CASSLADSSYNEQFF.

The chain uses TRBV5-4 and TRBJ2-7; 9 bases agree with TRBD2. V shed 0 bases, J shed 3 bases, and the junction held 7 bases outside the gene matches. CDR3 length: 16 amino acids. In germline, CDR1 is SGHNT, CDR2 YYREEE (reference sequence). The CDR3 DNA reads TGTGCCAGCAGCTTGGGAGCGGGTAGCGGGAGCTACGAGCAGTACTTC. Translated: CASSLGAGSGSYEQYF.

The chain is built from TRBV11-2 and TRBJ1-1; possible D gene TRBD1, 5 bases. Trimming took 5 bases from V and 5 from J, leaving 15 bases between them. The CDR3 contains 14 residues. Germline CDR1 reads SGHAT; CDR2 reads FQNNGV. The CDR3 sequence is CASSPLLRGTEAFF. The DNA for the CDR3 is TGTGCCAGCAGCCCGCTGTTAAGGGGAACTGAAGCTTTCTTT.

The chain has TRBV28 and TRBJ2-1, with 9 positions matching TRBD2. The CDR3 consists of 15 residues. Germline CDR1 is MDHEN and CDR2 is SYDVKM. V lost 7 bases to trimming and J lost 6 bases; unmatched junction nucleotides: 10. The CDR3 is CASTRASSGINEQFF. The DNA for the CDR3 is TGTGCCAGCACCCGCGCTTCTAGCGGGATCAATGAGCAGTTCTTC.

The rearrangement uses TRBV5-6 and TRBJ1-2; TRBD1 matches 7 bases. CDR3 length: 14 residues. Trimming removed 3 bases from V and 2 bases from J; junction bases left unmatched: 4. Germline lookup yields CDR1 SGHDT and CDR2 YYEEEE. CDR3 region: CASSSGTANYGYTF. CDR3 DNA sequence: TGTGCCAGCAGCTCCGGGACAGCAAACTATGGCTACACCTTC.

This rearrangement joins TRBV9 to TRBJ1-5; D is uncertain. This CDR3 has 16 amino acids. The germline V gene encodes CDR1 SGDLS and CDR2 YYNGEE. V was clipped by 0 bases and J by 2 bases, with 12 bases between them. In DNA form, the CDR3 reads TGTGCCAGCAGCGTAGTTCAGGAAGGAGGCAATCAGCCCCAGCATTTT. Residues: CASSVVQEGGNQPQHF. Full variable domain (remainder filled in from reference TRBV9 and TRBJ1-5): DSGVTQTPKHLITATGQRVTLRCSPRSGDLSVYWYQQSLDQGLQFLIQYYNGEERAKGNILERFSAQQFPDLHSELNLSSLELGDSALYFCASSVVQEGGNQPQHFGDGTRLSIL.

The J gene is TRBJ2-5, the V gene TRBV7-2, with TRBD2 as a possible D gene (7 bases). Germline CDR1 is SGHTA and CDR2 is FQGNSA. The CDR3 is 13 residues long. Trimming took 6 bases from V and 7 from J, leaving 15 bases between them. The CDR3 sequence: CASRPTSRGTQYF. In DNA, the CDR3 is TGTGCCAGCAGGCCGACTAGCAGGGGGACCCAGTACTTC.

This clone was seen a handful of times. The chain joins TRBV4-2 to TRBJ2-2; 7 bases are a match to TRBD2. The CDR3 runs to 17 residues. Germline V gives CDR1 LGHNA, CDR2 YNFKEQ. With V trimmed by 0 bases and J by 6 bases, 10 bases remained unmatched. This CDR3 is CASSQDLAASKAGELFF. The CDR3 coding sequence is TGTGCCAGCAGCCAAGATCTAGCGGCAAGTAAGGCCGGGGAGCTGTTTTTT.

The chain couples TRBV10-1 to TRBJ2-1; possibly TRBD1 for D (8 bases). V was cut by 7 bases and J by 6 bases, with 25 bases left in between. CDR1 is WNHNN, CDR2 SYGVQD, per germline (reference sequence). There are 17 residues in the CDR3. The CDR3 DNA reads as TGCGCCAGCACCGCCGGACAGGGTCTTTCGGGGGGCAATGAGCAGTTCTTC. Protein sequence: CASTAGQGLSGGNEQFF.

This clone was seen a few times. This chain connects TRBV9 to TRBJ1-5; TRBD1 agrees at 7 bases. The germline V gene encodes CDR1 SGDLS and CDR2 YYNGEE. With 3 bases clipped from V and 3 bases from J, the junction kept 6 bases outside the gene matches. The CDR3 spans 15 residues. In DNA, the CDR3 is TGTGCCAGCAGCGCGGGACAGACTTACAATCAGCCCCAGCATTTT. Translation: CASSAGQTYNQPQHF.

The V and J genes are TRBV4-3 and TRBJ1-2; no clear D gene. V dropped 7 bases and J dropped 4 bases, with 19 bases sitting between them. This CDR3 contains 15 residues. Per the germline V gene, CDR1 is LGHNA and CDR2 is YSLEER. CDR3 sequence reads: CASTFSGLAGYGYTF. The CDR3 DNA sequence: TGCGCCAGCACCTTCTCCGGCTTGGCTGGCTATGGCTACACCTTC.

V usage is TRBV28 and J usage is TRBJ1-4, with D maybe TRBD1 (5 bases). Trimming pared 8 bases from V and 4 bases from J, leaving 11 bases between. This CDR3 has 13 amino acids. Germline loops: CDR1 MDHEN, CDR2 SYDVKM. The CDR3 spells CASRVGGNEKLFF. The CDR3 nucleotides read TGTGCCAGCCGGGTGGGGGGTAATGAAAAACTGTTTTTT.